This T cell receptor beta chain was profiled in a study of CD8 T cells in ankylosing spondylitis. General observations from the study: A motif in TCR beta, a set of roughly 8 highly homologous variants, appeared characteristic of ankylosing spondylitis blood.

The authors made TCR beta libraries by quantitative 5'-RACE with molecular barcodes. Each CDR3 protein gets one entry after TCRdb re-called the 5' RACE reads with MiXCR. The data hold fewer than 550,000 distinct CDR3 sequences, with about 5.7% observed a single time. In germline, CDR1 is SGHTA, CDR2 FQGNSA. CDR3 length: 14 amino acids. V lost 4 bases to trimming and J lost 1 base, with 9 bases between them. Many counts were recorded for this clonotype. The antigen is not known. The sequence derives from a male donor with ankylosing spondylitis. The sample was blood, either unsorted or a sorted T cell fraction (not recorded which). This chain joins TRBV7-2 and TRBJ2-3, with unresolved D. Here the CDR3 DNA reads TGTGCCAGCAGCTGGAGTGGCGGCACAGATACGCAGTATTTT. Residues: CASSWSGGTDTQYF.